This record covers a single TCR beta chain. This sample stems from a study of OX40 agonist ivuxolimab in advanced cancers. V shed 2 bases and J shed 1 base, with 8 bases lying between them. Per the germline V gene, CDR1 is MDHEN and CDR2 is SYDVKM. The CDR3 runs 14 residues. Sequencing was performed with immunoSEQ multiplex PCR; in TCRdb, only in-frame clones are kept and a portion is missing. The sample shows about 86,000 clones, about 90% of them seen only once. V gene TRBV28 combines with J gene TRBJ1-1, with D unresolved. Sample: CD4+ or CD8+ T cells sorted from blood, taken in a trial of the OX40 agonist ivuxolimab. This sequence originates from an adult with an advanced solid tumor such as melanoma, head and neck, liver or kidney cancer. The CDR3 is CASSLPITNTEAFF. The CDR3 nucleotides read TGTGCCAGCAGTTTACCAATTACGAACACTGAAGCTTTCTTT.